Sequencing of this T cell receptor (beta chain) was carried out in a study of tumor-infiltrating lymphocytes in oesophageal squamous cell carcinoma. This clonotype was recorded at least ten times. TCRdb itself ran the PCR reads through MiXCR, one entry per CDR3 protein. The table has about 25,000 distinct CDR3 sequences, under 50% seen once; the top ten hold about 23%. This CDR3 has 13 residues. Trimming left V 4 bases short and J 3 bases short, with 9 bases between. The germline CDR1 and CDR2 sequences are SGHNT and YENEEA. This TCR was sampled from a male donor with esophageal squamous cell carcinoma. The chain links TRBV11-3 to TRBJ1-1; weak D call: TRBD1 (6 bases). The sample taken for sequencing was esophageal tumor tissue. Written as DNA, the CDR3 is TGTGCCAGCAGCTCTACAGGGCACACTGAAGCTTTCTTT. Protein sequence: CASSSTGHTEAFF.